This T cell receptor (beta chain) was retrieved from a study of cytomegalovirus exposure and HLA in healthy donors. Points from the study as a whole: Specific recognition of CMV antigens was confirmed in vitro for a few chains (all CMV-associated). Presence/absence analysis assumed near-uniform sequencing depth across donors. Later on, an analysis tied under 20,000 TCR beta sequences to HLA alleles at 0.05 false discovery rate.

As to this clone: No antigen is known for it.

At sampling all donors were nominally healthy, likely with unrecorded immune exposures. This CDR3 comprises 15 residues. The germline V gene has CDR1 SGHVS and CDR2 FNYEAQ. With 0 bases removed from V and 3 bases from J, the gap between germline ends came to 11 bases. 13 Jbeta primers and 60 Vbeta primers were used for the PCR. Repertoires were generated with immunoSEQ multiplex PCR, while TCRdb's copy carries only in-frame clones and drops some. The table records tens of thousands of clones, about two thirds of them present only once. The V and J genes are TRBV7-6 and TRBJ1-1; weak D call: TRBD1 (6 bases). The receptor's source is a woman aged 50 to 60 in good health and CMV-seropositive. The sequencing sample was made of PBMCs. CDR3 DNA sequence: TGTGCCAGCAGCTTAGCGGGGGCCGGTGACACTGAAGCTTTCTTT. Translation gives CASSLAGAGDTEAFF.